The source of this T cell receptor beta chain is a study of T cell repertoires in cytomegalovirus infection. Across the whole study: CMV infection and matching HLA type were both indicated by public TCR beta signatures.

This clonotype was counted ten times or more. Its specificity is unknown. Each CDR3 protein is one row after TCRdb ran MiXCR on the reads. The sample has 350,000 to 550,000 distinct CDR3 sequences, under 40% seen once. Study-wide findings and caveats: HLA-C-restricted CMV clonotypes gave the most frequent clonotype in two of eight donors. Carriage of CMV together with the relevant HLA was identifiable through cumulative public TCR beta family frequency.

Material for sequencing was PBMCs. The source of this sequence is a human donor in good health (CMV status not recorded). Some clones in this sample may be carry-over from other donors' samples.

The CDR3 region is CASTPGTSVASSYNEQFF. The CDR3 bases are TGTGCCAGCACCCCGGGGACTAGCGTCGCCAGCTCCTACAATGAGCAGTTCTTC. The chain is built from TRBV6-2 or TRBV6-3 and TRBJ2-1; TRBD2 matches at 10 bases. The germline V gene has CDR1 MNHEY and CDR2 SVGEGT. The length of the CDR3 is 18 residues. The V gene end was trimmed by 7 bases and the J gene end by 0 bases; junction bases not matched to a gene: 12.